This T cell receptor (beta chain) was retrieved from a study of T cell repertoires in cytomegalovirus infection. Across the whole study: Shared public TCR beta signatures pointed to both CMV infection and a matching HLA type.

TCRdb redid the calling of the reads with MiXCR, one entry per CDR3 protein. Of around 350,000 distinct CDR3 sequences listed, over 15% were seen once; the top ten hold 8.5% to 10%. This sequence originates from a human donor in good health (CMV status not recorded). Some clones in this sample may be carry-over from other donors' samples. Sequenced input: PBMCs.

DNA of the CDR3: TGTGCCACCGCGACTCGGGATCAGCCCCAGCATTTT. This codes for CATATRDQPQHF. The J gene is TRBJ1-5, the V gene TRBV10-3; no reliable D call. The CDR3 extends over 12 amino acids. The V end lost 10 bases, the J end lost 5 bases, and 12 bases lay between the germline ends. Germline CDR1 reads ENHRY; CDR2 reads SYGVKD.